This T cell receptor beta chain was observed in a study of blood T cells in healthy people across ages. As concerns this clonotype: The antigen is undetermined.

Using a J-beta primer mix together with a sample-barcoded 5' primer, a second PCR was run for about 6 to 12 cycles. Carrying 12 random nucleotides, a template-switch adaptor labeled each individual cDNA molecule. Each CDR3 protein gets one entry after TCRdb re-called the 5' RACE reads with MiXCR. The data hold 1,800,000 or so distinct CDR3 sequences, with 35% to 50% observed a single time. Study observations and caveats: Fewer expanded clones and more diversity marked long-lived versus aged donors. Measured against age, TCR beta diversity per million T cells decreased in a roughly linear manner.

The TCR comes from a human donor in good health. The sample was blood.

CDR3 bases: TGTGCCAGCAGCTTAGTTGTGAGCGGTGAGCAGTTCTTC. Translation gives CASSLVVSGEQFF. The chain is built from TRBV11-2 and TRBJ2-1; D perhaps matches TRBD2 (5 bases). The CDR3 runs 13 residues. The V end lost 1 base, the J end lost 9 bases, and 10 bases lay between the germline ends. From germline, CDR1 is SGHAT and CDR2 FQNNGV.